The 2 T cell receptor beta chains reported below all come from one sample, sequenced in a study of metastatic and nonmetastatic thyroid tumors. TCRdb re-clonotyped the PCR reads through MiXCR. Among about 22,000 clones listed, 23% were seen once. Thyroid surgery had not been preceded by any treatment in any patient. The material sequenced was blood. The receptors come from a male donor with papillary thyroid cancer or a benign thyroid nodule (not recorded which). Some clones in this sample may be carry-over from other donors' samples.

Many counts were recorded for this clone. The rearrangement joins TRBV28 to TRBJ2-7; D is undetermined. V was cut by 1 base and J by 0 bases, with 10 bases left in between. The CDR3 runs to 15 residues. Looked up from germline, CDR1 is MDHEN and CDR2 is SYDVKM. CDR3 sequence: CASSLSTFSSYEQYF. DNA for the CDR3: TGTGCCAGCAGTTTATCGACGTTCAGCTCCTACGAGCAGTACTTC.

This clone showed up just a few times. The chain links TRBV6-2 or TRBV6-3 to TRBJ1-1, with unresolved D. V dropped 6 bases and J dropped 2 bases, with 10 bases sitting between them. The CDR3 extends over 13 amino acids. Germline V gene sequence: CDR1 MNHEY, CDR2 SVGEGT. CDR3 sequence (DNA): TGTGCCAGCAGCCCTTCCCCTAACACTGAAGCTTTCTTT. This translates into CASSPSPNTEAFF.